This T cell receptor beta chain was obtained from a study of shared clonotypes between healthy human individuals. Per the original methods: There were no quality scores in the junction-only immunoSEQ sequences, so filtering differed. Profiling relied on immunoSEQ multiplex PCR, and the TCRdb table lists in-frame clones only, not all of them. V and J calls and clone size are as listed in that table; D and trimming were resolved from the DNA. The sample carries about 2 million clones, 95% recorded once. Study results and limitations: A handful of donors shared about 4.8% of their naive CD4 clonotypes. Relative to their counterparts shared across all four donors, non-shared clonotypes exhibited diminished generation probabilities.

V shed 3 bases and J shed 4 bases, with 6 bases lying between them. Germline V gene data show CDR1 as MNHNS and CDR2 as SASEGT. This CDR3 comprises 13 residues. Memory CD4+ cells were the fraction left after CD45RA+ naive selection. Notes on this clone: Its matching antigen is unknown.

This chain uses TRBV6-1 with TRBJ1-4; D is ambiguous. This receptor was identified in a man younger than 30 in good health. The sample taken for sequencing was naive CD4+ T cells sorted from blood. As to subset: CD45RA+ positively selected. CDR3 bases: TGTGCCAGCAGTGAGACAATTAATGAAAAACTGTTTTTT. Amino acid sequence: CASSETINEKLFF.